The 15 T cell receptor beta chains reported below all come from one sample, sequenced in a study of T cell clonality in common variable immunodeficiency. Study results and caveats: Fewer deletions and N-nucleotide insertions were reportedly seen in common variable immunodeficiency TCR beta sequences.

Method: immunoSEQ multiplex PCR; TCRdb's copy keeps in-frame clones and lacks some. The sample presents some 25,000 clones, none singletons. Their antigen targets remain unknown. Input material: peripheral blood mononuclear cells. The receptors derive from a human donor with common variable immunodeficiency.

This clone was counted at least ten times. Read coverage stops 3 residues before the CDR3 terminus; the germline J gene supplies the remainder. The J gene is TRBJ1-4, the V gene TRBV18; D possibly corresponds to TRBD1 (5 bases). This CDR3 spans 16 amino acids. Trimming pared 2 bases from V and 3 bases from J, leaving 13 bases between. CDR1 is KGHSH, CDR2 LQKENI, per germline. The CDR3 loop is CASSPSLGRANEKLFF. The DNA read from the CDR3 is TGTGCCAGCTCACCATCCTTGGGCAGGGCTAATGAAAAA.

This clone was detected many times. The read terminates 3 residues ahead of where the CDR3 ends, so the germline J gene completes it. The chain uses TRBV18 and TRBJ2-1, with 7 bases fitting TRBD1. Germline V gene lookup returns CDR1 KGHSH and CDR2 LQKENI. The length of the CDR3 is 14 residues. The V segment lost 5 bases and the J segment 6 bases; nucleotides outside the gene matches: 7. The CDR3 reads CASSSGQMVNEQFF. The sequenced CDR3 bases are TGTGCCAGCTCATCGGGACAGATGGTCAATGAG.

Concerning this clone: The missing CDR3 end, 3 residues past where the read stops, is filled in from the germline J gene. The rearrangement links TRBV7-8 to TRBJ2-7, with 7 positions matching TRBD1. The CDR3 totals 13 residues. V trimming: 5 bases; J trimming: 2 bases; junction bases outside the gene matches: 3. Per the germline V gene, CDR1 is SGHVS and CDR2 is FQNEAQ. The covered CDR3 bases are TGTGCCAGCAGCCAGGGACAGACCTACGAG. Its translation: CASSQGQTYE. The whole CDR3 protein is CASSQGQTYEQYF. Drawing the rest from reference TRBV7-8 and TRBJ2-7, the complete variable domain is GAGVSQSPRYKVAKRGQDVALRCDPISGHVSLFWYQQALGQGPEFLTYFQNEAQLDKSGLPSDRFFAERPEGSVSTLKIQRTQQEDSAVYLCASSQGQTYEQYFGPGTRLTVT.

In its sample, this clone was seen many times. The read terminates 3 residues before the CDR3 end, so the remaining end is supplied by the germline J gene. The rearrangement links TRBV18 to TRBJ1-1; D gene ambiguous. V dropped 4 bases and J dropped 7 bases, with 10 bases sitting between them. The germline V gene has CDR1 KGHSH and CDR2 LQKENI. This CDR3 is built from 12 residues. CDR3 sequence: CASSLAGSEAFF. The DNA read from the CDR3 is TGTGCCAGCTCACTCGCGGGCAGTGAA.

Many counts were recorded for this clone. CDR3 DNA (partial): TGTGCCAGCAGCTTAGGACTAGCGGCCCACGAG. Its translation is CASSLGLAAHE. The whole CDR3 is CASSLGLAAHEQYF. The rearrangement joins TRBV7-2 to TRBJ2-7, with 9 bases fitting TRBD2. The CDR3 extends 3 residues past the end of the read, so its final part is completed from the germline J gene. The CDR3 is made up of 14 amino acids. Germline V gene data show CDR1 as SGHTA and CDR2 as FQGNSA. Germline trimming cut 1 base from V and 5 bases from J; bases unmatched to any gene: 3.

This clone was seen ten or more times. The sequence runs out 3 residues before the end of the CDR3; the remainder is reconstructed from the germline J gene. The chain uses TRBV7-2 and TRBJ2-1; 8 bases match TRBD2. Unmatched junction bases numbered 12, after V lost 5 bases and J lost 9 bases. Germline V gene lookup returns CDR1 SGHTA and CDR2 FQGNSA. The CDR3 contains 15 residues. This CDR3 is CASSPRSLAGGEQFF. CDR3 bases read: TGTGCCAGCAGCCCCAGGTCGCTAGCGGGCGGTGAG.

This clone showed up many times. CDR3 protein: CASSQGTGIQPQHF. The DNA read from the CDR3 is TGTGCCAGCAGTCAGGGGACAGGTATACAGCCC. The chain carries TRBV28 and TRBJ1-5, with 8 bases fitting TRBD1. The sequenced fragment ends 3 residues before the CDR3 boundary, so the rest is inferred from the germline J gene. V shed 5 bases and J 7 bases; nucleotides not matched to a gene: 7. Germline V gene sequence: CDR1 MDHEN, CDR2 SYDVKM. The CDR3 runs to 14 residues. Together with reference TRBV28 and TRBJ1-5, the CDR3 gives the full variable domain: DVKVTQSSRYLVKRTGEKVFLECVQDMDHENMFWYRQDPGLGLRLIYFSYDVKMKEKGDIPEGYSVSREKKERFSLILESASTNQTSMYLCASSQGTGIQPQHFGDGTRLSIL.

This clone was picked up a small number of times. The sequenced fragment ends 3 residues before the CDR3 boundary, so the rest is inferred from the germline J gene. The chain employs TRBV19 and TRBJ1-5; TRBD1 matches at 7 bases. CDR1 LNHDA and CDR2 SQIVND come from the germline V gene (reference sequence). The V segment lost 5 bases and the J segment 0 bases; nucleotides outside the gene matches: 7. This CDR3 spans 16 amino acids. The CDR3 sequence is CASSSLQGYSNQPQHF. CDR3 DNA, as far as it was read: TGTGCCAGTAGTTCCCTACAGGGGTATAGCAATCAGCCC. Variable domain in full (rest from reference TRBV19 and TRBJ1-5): DGGITQSPKYLFRKEGQNVTLSCEQNLNHDAMYWYRQDPGQGLRLIYYSQIVNDFQKGDIAEGYSVSREKKESFPLTVTSAQKNPTAFYLCASSSLQGYSNQPQHFGDGTRLSIL.

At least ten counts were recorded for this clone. CDR3 loop: CSARLGERGGYNEQFF. CDR3 DNA (partial): TGCAGTGCTAGGCTGGGGGAGCGGGGGGGATACAATGAG. This chain links TRBV20-1 with TRBJ2-1; 10 bases align to TRBD2. Sequencing ends 3 residues short of the CDR3 end; the germline J gene provides the rest. In germline, CDR1 is DFQATT, CDR2 SNEGSKA (reference sequence). V dropped 3 bases and J dropped 4; count of bases not matched to a gene: 9. CDR3 length: 16 amino acids.

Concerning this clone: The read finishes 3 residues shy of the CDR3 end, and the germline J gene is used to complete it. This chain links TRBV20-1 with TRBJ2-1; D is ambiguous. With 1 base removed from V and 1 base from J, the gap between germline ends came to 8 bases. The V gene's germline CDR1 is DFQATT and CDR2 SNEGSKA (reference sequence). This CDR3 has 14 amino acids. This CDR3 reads CSARASVSYNEQFF. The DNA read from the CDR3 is TGCAGTGCTAGAGCCTCGGTGTCCTACAATGAG.

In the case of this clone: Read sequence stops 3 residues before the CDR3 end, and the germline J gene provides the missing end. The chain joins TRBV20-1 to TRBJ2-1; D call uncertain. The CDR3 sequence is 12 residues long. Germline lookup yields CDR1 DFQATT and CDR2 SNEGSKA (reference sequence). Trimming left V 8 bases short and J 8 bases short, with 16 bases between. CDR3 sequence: CSTRRGLDEQFF. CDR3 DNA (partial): TGCAGTACCAGACGTGGGCTGGATGAG.

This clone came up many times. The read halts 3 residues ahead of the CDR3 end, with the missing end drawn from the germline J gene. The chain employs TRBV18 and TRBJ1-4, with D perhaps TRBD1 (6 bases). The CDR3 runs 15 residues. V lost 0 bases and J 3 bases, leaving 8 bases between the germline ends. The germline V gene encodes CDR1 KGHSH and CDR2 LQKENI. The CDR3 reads CASSPPGAANEKLFF. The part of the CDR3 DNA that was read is TGTGCCAGCTCACCACCGGGGGCCGCTAATGAAAAA.

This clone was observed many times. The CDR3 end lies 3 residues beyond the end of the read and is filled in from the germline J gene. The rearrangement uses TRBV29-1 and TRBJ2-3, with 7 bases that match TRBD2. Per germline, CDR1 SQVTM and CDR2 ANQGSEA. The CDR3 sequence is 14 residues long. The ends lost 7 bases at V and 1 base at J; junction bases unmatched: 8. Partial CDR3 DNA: TGCAGCGCCGATAGTCTAGCGGGCACAGATACG. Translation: CSADSLAGTDT. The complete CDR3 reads CSADSLAGTDTQYF.

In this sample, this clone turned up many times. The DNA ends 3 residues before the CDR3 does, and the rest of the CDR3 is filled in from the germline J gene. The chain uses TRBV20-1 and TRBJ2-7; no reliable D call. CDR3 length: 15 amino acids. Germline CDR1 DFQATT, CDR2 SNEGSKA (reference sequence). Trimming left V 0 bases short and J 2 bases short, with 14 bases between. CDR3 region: CSARDAANRAYEQYF. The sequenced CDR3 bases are TGCAGTGCTAGAGATGCGGCTAATCGGGCCTACGAG.

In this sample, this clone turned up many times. The sequenced part of the CDR3 DNA is TGTGCCAGCAGCCCGGACGGCAGGGCCCAAGAGACC. Encoded protein: CASSPDGRAQET. The entire CDR3 protein is CASSPDGRAQETQYF. This chain joins TRBV5-6 and TRBJ2-5; weak D call: TRBD1 (5 bases). The CDR3 goes on 3 residues after the read ends, and that part is filled in from the germline J gene. The CDR3 length is 15 residues. V was trimmed by 4 bases and J by 1 base, leaving 14 bases between them. CDR1 and CDR2 from the germline V gene are SGHDT and YYEEEE.